One and the same sample provided the 4 T cell receptor beta chains below, sequenced in a study of cytomegalovirus exposure and HLA in healthy donors. PCR used 60 Vbeta primers and 13 Jbeta primers. The protocol was immunoSEQ multiplex PCR, while the TCRdb copy is restricted to in-frame clones and leaves out a portion. The sample records roughly 150,000 clones, less than 9.5% being singletons. The specimen was PBMCs. Receptors originate from a male donor in good health and CMV-seronegative.

V gene TRBV6-1 combines with J gene TRBJ1-2, with 7 bases fitting TRBD1. The CDR3 has 14 amino acids. The V gene end was trimmed by 6 bases and the J gene end by 2 bases; junction bases not matched to a gene: 6. Germline loops: CDR1 MNHNS, CDR2 SASEGT. The CDR3: CASRLTGVNYGYTF. CDR3 nucleotide sequence: TGTGCCAGCAGACTCACAGGGGTGAACTATGGCTACACCTTC.

V and J are TRBV10-3 and TRBJ2-7; a possible D gene is TRBD1 (6 bases). This CDR3 spans 16 amino acids. The V gene lost 8 bases and the J gene lost 0 bases, with 20 bases spanning the gap. Germline CDR1 reads ENHRY; CDR2 reads SYGVKD. CDR3 DNA sequence: TGTGCCATCTCAAAAATCACGGACAGATCCTCCTACGAGCAGTACTTC. Translating gives CAISKITDRSSYEQYF.

In its sample, this clone was seen a few times. The chain couples TRBV28 to TRBJ2-5, with a tentative D call TRBD1 (6 bases). The length of the CDR3 is 14 residues. Germline loops: CDR1 MDHEN, CDR2 SYDVKM. The ends were cut back, 5 bases at V and 1 base at J, with 11 bases in the middle. The chain's CDR3 is CASSPGQTQETQYF. The CDR3 DNA reads TGTGCCAGCAGTCCCGGACAGACCCAAGAGACCCAGTACTTC.

This clone has more than one count but fewer than ten. This sequence joins TRBV15 and TRBJ2-3; 7 nucleotides line up with TRBD1. CDR1 is LNHNV, CDR2 YYDKDF, per germline (reference sequence). This CDR3 region has 13 residues. J lost 6 bases, V lost 6 bases, and 6 bases had no gene match. In nucleotides, the CDR3 is TGTGCCACCAGGACAGGACAGGATGATACGCAGTATTTT. Protein sequence: CATRTGQDDTQYF.